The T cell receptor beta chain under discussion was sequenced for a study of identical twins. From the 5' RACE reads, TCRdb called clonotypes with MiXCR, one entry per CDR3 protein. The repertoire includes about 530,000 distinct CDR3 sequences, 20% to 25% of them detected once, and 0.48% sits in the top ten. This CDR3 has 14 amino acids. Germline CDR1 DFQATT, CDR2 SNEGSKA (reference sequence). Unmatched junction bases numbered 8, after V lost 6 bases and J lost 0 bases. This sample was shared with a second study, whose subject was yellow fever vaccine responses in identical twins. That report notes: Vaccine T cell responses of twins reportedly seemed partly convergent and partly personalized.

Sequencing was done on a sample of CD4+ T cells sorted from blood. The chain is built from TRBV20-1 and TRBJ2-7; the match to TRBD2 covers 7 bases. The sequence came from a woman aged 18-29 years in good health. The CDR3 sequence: CSASGTTPSYEQYF. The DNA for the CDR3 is TGCAGTGCCTCAGGGACTACCCCCTCCTACGAGCAGTACTTC.